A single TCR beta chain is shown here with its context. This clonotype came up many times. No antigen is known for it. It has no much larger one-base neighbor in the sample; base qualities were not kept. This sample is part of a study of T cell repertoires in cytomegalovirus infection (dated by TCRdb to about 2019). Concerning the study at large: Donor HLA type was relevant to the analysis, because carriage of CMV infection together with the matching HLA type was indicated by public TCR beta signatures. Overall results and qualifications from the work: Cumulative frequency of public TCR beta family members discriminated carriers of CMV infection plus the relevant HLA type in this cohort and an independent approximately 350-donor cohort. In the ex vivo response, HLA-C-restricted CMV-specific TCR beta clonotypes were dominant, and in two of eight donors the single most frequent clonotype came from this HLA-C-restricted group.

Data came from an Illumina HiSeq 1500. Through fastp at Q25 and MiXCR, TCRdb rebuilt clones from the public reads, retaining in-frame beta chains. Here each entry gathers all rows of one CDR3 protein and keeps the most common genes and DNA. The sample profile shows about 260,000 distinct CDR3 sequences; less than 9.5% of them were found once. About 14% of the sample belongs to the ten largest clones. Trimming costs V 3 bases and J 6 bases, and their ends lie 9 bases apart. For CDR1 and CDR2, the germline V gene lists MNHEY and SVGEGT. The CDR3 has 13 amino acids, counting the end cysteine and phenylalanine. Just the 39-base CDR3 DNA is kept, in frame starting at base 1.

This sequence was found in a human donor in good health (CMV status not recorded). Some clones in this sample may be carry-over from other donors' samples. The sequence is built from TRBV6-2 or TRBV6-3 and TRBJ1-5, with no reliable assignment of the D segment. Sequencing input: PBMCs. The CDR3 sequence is CASSYFAAQPQHF. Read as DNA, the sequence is TGTGCCAGCAGTTATTTCGCGGCTCAGCCCCAGCATTTT.